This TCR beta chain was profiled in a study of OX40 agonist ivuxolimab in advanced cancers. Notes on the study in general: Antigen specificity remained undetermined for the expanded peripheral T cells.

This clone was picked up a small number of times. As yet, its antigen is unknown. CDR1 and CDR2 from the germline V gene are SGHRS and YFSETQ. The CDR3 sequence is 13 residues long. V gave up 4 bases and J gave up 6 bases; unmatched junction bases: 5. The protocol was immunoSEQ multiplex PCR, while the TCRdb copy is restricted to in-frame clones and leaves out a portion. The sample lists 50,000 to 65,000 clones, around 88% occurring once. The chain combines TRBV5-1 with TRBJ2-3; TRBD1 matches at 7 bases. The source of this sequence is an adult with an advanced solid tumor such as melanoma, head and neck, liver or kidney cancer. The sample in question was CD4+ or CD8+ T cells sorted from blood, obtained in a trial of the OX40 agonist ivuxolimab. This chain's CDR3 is CASSPTGSDTQYF. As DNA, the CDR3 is TGCGCCAGCAGCCCGACAGGGTCGGATACGCAGTATTTT.